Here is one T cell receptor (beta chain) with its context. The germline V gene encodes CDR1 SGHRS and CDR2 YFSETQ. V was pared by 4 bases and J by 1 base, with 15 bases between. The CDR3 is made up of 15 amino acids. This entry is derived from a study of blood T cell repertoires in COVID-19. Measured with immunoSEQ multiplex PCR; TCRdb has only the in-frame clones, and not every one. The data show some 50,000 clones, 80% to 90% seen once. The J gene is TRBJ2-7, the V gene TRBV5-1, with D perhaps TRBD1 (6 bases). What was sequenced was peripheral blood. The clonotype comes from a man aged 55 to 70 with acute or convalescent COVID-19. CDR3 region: CASSRSWDKSYEQYF. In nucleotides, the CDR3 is TGCGCCAGCAGCCGTTCTTGGGACAAGTCCTACGAGCAGTACTTC.